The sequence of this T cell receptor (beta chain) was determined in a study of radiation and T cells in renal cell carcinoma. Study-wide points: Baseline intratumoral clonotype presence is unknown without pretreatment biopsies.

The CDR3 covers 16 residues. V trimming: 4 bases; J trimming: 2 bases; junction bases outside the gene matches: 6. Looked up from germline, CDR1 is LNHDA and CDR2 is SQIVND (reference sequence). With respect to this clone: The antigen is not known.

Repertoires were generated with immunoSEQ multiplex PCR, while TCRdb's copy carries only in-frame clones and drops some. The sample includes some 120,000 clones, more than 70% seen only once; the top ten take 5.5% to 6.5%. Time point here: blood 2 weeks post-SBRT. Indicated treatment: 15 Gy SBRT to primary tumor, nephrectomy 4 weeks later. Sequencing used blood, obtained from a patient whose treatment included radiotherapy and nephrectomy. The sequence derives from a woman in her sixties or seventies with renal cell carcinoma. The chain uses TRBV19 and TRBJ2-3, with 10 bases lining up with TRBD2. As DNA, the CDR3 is TGTGCCAGTAGTACCTCTAGCGGGGGACCCACAGATACGCAGTATTTT. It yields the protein CASSTSSGGPTDTQYF.